A single sample gave rise to the 21 T cell receptor beta chains below, sequenced in a study of shared clonotypes between healthy human individuals. Only in-frame clones appear in the TCRdb table, and some are missing; sequencing was by immunoSEQ multiplex PCR. The sample contains about 1.1 million clones, 70% to 85% of which appear only once. The sequencing sample was made of memory CD4+ T cells from PBMCs. Subset denoted: CD45RA-negative fraction. The origin of the receptors is a man aged 18-30 years in good health. Some clones in this sample may be carry-over from other donors' samples.

This rearrangement joins TRBV6-1 to TRBJ2-1; TRBD1 matches 9 bases. The CDR3 is 15 residues long. Germline V lookup: CDR1 MNHNS, CDR2 SASEGT. Trimming took 2 bases from V and 3 from J; bases not matched to a gene: 2. The CDR3 spells CASSEQGQGYNEQFF. For the CDR3, the DNA is TGTGCCAGCAGTGAACAGGGACAGGGCTACAATGAGCAGTTCTTC.

The genes are TRBV2 and TRBJ2-7; possibly TRBD1 or TRBD2 for D (6 bases each). Between the trimmed V and J ends, which lost 4 bases and 7 bases, there was a span of 11 bases. The CDR3 runs 12 residues. Germline CDR1 SNHLY, CDR2 FYNNEI. CDR3 bases: TGTGCCAGCAGTGCAGGGGCGGGGGAGCAGTACTTC. This codes for CASSAGAGEQYF. Full variable domain (missing parts from reference TRBV2 and TRBJ2-7): EPEVTQTPSHQVTQMGQEVILRCVPISNHLYFYWYRQILGQKVEFLVSFYNNEISEKSEIFDDQFSVERPDGSNFTLKIRSTKLEDSAMYFCASSAGAGEQYFGPGTRLTVT.

The genes are TRBV5-1 and TRBJ1-2; 8 nucleotides match TRBD1. V lost 4 bases to trimming and J lost 6 bases; unmatched junction nucleotides: 8. The germline CDR1 and CDR2 sequences are SGHRS and YFSETQ. The CDR3 is 14 amino acids. The CDR3 DNA follows: TGCGCCAGCAGCATACCGACAGGGGAAAATGGCTACACCTTC. Protein: CASSIPTGENGYTF.

This clone occurred once. The V and J genes are TRBV28 and TRBJ2-1; no definite D call. The CDR3 is 12 residues long. The V gene's germline CDR1 is MDHEN and CDR2 SYDVKM. V was cut by 5 bases and J by 4 bases, with 6 bases left in between. CDR3 protein: CASSTHYNEQFF. DNA for the CDR3: TGTGCCAGCAGTACCCATTACAATGAGCAGTTCTTC.

This clone was seen a handful of times. The chain is built from TRBV19 and TRBJ2-5; TRBD2 matches 10 bases. The CDR3 sequence is 17 residues long. Germline CDR1 is LNHDA and CDR2 is SQIVND (reference sequence). The trim removed 4 bases at V and 1 base at J, leaving 9 bases unmatched. The CDR3 nucleotides are TGTGCCAGTAGTAAGGGACTAGCGCCCAGGTCCCAAGAGACCCAGTACTTC. Protein sequence: CASSKGLAPRSQETQYF.

The V gene is TRBV5-4, the J gene TRBJ2-5; D is perhaps TRBD1 or TRBD2 (6 bases each). This CDR3 has 14 residues. CDR1 is SGHNT, CDR2 YYREEE, per germline (reference sequence). V lost 3 bases, J lost 2 bases, and 11 bases lay in between. This CDR3 reads CASSSGGRQETQYF. In nucleotides, the CDR3 is TGTGCCAGCAGCTCCGGGGGCCGTCAAGAGACCCAGTACTTC.

This clone was detected once. This CDR3 is also generated by other DNA sequences in the sample. This chain uses TRBV2 with TRBJ1-3; D remains unclear. This CDR3 has 13 residues. Germline assignment: CDR1 SNHLY and CDR2 FYNNEI. The germline V and J ends were trimmed by 4 bases and 1 base, with 5 bases remaining between them. CDR3 DNA sequence: TGTGCCAGCAGTGCCGAGTCTGGAAACACCATATATTTT. Translation gives CASSAESGNTIYF.

Regarding this clone: At one of its ends the junction is not consistent with the germline gene, which may arise from a read error. J is TRBJ1-2 and V is TRBV6-1, with D possibly being TRBD1 (6 bases). CDR1 MNHNS and CDR2 SASEGT come from the germline V gene. This CDR3 comprises 13 residues. The CDR3 loop is CASSEMPSGGSTF. The CDR3 DNA reads as TGTGCCAGCAGTGAAATGCCCTCGGGGGGCTCCACCTTC.

The table lists this clone with a few counts. This sequence joins TRBV28 and TRBJ2-7; either TRBD1 or TRBD2 may fit D (5 bases each). Looked up from germline, CDR1 is MDHEN and CDR2 is SYDVKM. V dropped 5 bases and J dropped 2 bases, with 16 bases sitting between them. The CDR3 loop spans 15 amino acids. CDR3 region: CASSTPGTAAYEQYF. The CDR3 region has the DNA TGTGCCAGCAGTACCCCCGGGACGGCTGCCTACGAGCAGTACTTC.

The chain recombines TRBV6-6 with TRBJ2-7; unclear D gene. The CDR3 has 13 amino acids. In germline, CDR1 is MNHNY, CDR2 SVGAGI (reference sequence). V was pared by 6 bases and J by 4 bases, with 13 bases between. The CDR3 loop reads CASSTRVGYEQYF. The CDR3 nucleotides read TGTGCCAGCAGCACTCGAGTGGGGTACGAGCAGTACTTC.

The chain combines TRBV6-5 with TRBJ2-7; 8 bases are a match to TRBD1. The length of the CDR3 is 13 residues. From germline, CDR1 is MNHEY and CDR2 SVGAGI. With 6 bases clipped from V and 4 bases from J, the junction kept 5 bases outside the gene matches. In DNA form, the CDR3 reads TGTGCCAGCAGCTATCGGACAGGGTACGAGCAGTACTTC. This gives the protein CASSYRTGYEQYF.

The chain has TRBV28 and TRBJ1-5; D is possibly TRBD1 (5 bases). Germline assignment: CDR1 MDHEN and CDR2 SYDVKM. The CDR3 runs to 15 residues. The V end was cut by 6 bases, the J end by 6 bases, with 18 bases between. Here the CDR3 DNA reads TGTGCCAGCAGCGAAAGGTGGGGGTTCACTCAGCCCCAGCATTTT. It encodes CASSERWGFTQPQHF.

CDR3 bases: TGTGCCAGCTCGGAAGGCAGGGAGTTCACTGAAGCTTTCTTT. Protein sequence: CASSEGREFTEAFF. V is TRBV18 and J is TRBJ1-1; D possibly corresponds to TRBD1 (5 bases). Looked up from germline, CDR1 is KGHSH and CDR2 is LQKENI. This CDR3 is 14 amino acids long. V was pared by 6 bases and J by 4 bases, with 15 bases between. Full variable domain (rest looked up from reference TRBV18 and TRBJ1-1): NAGVMQNPRHLVRRRGQEARLRCSPMKGHSHVYWYRQLPEEGLKFMVYLQKENIIDESGMPKERFSAEFPKEGPSILRIQQVVRGDSAAYFCASSEGREFTEAFFGQGTRLTVV.

This chain joins TRBV29-1 and TRBJ2-7; the match to TRBD1 covers 7 bases. With V trimmed by 7 bases and J by 2 bases, 5 bases remained unmatched. Per the germline V gene, CDR1 is SQVTM and CDR2 is ANQGSEA. The CDR3 is 12 amino acids. As DNA, the CDR3 is TGCAGCGCCGGACAGGCTACCTACGAGCAGTACTTC. Translation gives CSAGQATYEQYF.

This chain connects TRBV7-3 to TRBJ1-1, with D tentatively TRBD1 (5 bases). Germline loops: CDR1 SGHTA, CDR2 FQGTGA. Trimming took off 9 bases at V and 0 bases at J, with 17 bases between the two ends. The CDR3 contains 15 residues. DNA of the CDR3: TGTGCCAGTTCCCCCCGGGGCGGCATGAACACTGAAGCTTTCTTT. This codes for CASSPRGGMNTEAFF. The variable domain in full, completed from reference TRBV7-3 and TRBJ1-1, reads GAGVSQTPSNKVTEKGKYVELRCDPISGHTALYWYRQSLGQGPEFLIYFQGTGAADDSGLPNDRFFAVRPEGSVSTLKIQRTERGDSAVYLCASSPRGGMNTEAFFGQGTRLTVV.

The chain has TRBV5-6 and TRBJ1-1; possibly TRBD1 for D (6 bases). V lost 7 bases to trimming and J lost 2 bases, with 15 bases between them. The CDR3 totals 14 residues. Germline V gene lookup returns CDR1 SGHDT and CDR2 YYEEEE. The CDR3 loop reads CASRSRTDNTEAFF. DNA for the CDR3: TGTGCCAGCCGATCACGGACAGATAACACTGAAGCTTTCTTT.

This clone has only one observation. CDR3 residues: CASSVTGTGLGQPQHF. The DNA of the CDR3 is TGTGCCAGCAGCGTCACCGGGACAGGGCTGGGTCAGCCCCAGCATTTT. V gene TRBV5-6 combines with J gene TRBJ1-5; 9 nucleotides align to TRBD1. V lost 4 bases to trimming and J lost 6 bases; unmatched junction nucleotides: 11. Germline V CDR1 and CDR2: SGHDT, YYEEEE. CDR3 length: 16 amino acids.

This clone was picked up many times. The gene calls are TRBV5-5 and TRBJ1-1; TRBD1 matches 9 bases. The CDR3 loop spans 16 amino acids. Per germline, CDR1 SGHKS and CDR2 YYEKEE (reference sequence). V lost 1 base, J lost 4 bases, and 8 bases stayed unmatched. CDR3 bases: TGTGCCAGCAGCTTGTCGCCGGGACAGGGATTCACTGAAGCTTTCTTT. This encodes CASSLSPGQGFTEAFF.

This clone showed up just once. The rearrangement uses TRBV7-2 and TRBJ2-7; 9 positions match TRBD1. Trimming at V came to 3 bases and at J to 4 bases, leaving 10 bases not matched to a gene. The CDR3 covers 16 residues. Germline V gene data show CDR1 as SGHTA and CDR2 as FQGNSA. DNA for the CDR3: TGTGCCAGCAGCTTTTCCGAGACAGGGGGTCCGTACGAGCAGTACTTC. Translated: CASSFSETGGPYEQYF.

This clone was recorded a few times. Here the CDR3 DNA reads TGCGCCAGCAGCTACGGGACAGCTAGCGGACAAGAGACCCAGTACTTC. Translation: CASSYGTASGQETQYF. The chain carries TRBV5-1 and TRBJ2-5, with D perhaps given as TRBD1 or TRBD2 (7 bases each). The CDR3 is made up of 16 amino acids. Trimming stripped 3 bases from V and 2 bases from J, with 17 bases between. CDR1 is SGHRS and CDR2 is YFSETQ in the germline V gene. The full variable domain, in which reference TRBV5-1 and TRBJ2-5 provide the parts outside the CDR3, is KAGVTQTPRYLIKTRGQQVTLSCSPISGHRSVSWYQQTPGQGLQFLFEYFSETQRNKGNFPGRFSGRQFSNSRSEMNVSTLELGDSALYLCASSYGTASGQETQYFGPGTRLLVL.

The rearrangement links TRBV5-4 to TRBJ1-2, with D perhaps TRBD1 (6 bases). CDR1 is SGHNT, CDR2 YYREEE, per germline (reference sequence). V shed 4 bases and J shed 4 bases, with 17 bases lying between them. The CDR3 consists of 15 residues. The CDR3, as DNA: TGTGCCAGCAGCACTCTCGGGGCAGGGGCCTATGGCTACACCTTC. It codes for CASSTLGAGAYGYTF.